The sequence of this T cell receptor beta chain was determined in a study of neurological immune-mediated disorders. This clonotype was detected many times. CDR1 and CDR2 from the germline V gene are ENHRY and SYGVKD. This CDR3 has 18 amino acids. V shed 0 bases and J 0 bases; nucleotides not matched to a gene: 8. TCRdb used MiXCR to reprocess the 5' RACE reads, holding one entry per CDR3 protein. This sample has 130,000 or so distinct CDR3 sequences; more than 2.5% occur once, and the top ten carry 1.3%. The receptor comes from a woman in her thirties with multiple sclerosis. The rearrangement uses TRBV10-3 and TRBJ2-1; 7 positions match TRBD1. Sequencing was carried out using PBMCs. The CDR3 sequence is CAISESPDRASSYNEQFF. The CDR3 DNA reads TGTGCCATCAGTGAGTCCCCCGACAGGGCGAGCTCCTACAATGAGCAGTTCTTC.